This T cell receptor (beta chain) was sequenced for a study of T cells in Graves' hyperthyroidism and ophthalmopathy. The CDR3 extends over 13 amino acids. Trimming took 4 bases from V and 8 from J, leaving 14 bases between them. Germline assignment: CDR1 MNHEY and CDR2 SVGAGI. This clonotype was seen repeatedly, ten times or more. Using RNA transcripts as the source, TCR beta CDR3 regions were amplified. During a first-round RT-PCR of the TCR CDR3, the HTBI primer set was used. MiXCR, run by TCRdb on the multiplex PCR reads, gives a single entry per CDR3 protein. The sample holds roughly 300,000 distinct CDR3 sequences, around a quarter seen once.

The sample was blood. The TCR comes from a man aged 40-50 years with Graves' hyperthyroidism that later progressed to Graves' ophthalmopathy. This chain uses TRBV6-5 with TRBJ1-2, with D possibly matching TRBD1 (5 bases). CDR3 nucleotides: TGTGCCAGCAGTTCCACCGCGGGGGGGGGCTACACCTTC. Translation: CASSSTAGGGYTF.